The rows below give T cell receptor beta chains drawn from one sample of a study of CD8 T cells in Susac syndrome. TCRdb recomputed calls from the immunoSEQ multiplex PCR reads with MiXCR, one row per CDR3 protein. The data hold about 130,000 distinct CDR3 sequences, with about 93% observed a single time. The sample consisted of CD8+ T cells from PBMCs. These receptors were collected from a human donor with multiple sclerosis. Each CDR3 is given with its conserved first and last residue. Each record gives: V gene, J gene, CDR3 protein.

V: TRBV24-1; J: TRBJ2-1; CDR3: CATSDLAGSYNEQFF
V: TRBV4-1; J: TRBJ1-1; CDR3: CASSQEGGGGSEAFF
V: TRBV20-1; J: TRBJ2-7; CDR3: CSAREGRSNTPYEQYF
V: TRBV5-8; J: TRBJ2-7; CDR3: CASRSGTDRYEQYF
V: TRBV7-2; J: TRBJ2-7; CDR3: CTSSSQREVSYEQYF
V: TRBV7-8; J: TRBJ1-5; CDR3: CASSYRSGRPHQPQHF
V: TRBV5-8; J: TRBJ1-1; CDR3: CASTPQRPLNTEAFF
V: TRBV7-3; J: TRBJ1-5; CDR3: CLSPLSNQPQHF
V: TRBV30; J: TRBJ1-2; CDR3: CAWSRGAGDGYTF
V: TRBV6-2/TRBV6-3; J: TRBJ2-2; CDR3: CASTTQRTDNTGELFF
V: TRBV3-1; J: TRBJ2-7; CDR3: CASSLLGGENYEQYF
V: TRBV7-9; J: TRBJ2-5; CDR3: CASSWGQETQYF
V: TRBV24-1; J: TRBJ2-2; CDR3: CATSDVGETGELFF
V: TRBV4-3; J: TRBJ2-1; CDR3: CASSQDYGWAEQFF
V: TRBV12-3/TRBV12-4; J: TRBJ2-7; CDR3: CASSTRLVSSYEQYF
V: TRBV6-5; J: TRBJ2-1; CDR3: CASSYSASGGADEQFF
V: TRBV13; J: TRBJ1-1; CDR3: CASSRRPPWGEDTEAFF
V: TRBV4-1; J: TRBJ2-1; CDR3: CASSQGQGGTYNEQFF
V: TRBV6-5; J: TRBJ1-6; CDR3: CASSYGGPNSPLHF
V: TRBV27; J: TRBJ1-1; CDR3: CASSQLGVTEAFF
V: TRBV5-6; J: TRBJ1-1; CDR3: CASSYGTGGYNAEAFF
V: TRBV4-1; J: TRBJ1-1; CDR3: CASSQDRGQGTEAFF
V: TRBV30; J: TRBJ2-7; CDR3: CAWGRLADYEQYF
V: TRBV7-9; J: TRBJ2-2; CDR3: CASSQTSAGELFF
V: TRBV5-1; J: TRBJ2-3; CDR3: CASSLPGLVPDTQYF
V: TRBV18; J: TRBJ2-1; CDR3: CASTYNVWAGELVYNEQFF
V: TRBV28; J: TRBJ2-5; CDR3: CASSLRGVLNLQETQYF
V: TRBV7-9; J: TRBJ2-5; CDR3: CASSFSPEGQYF
V: TRBV5-1; J: TRBJ2-1; CDR3: CASSLKAGAYNEQFF
V: TRBV7-9; J: TRBJ2-7; CDR3: CASSSARRNFHEQYF
V: TRBV9; J: TRBJ1-2; CDR3: CASTPSGTGAGYTF
V: TRBV7-9; J: TRBJ2-4; CDR3: CASSLIGRDSKNIQYF
V: TRBV27; J: TRBJ2-7; CDR3: CASSARGLGNEQYF
V: TRBV29-1; J: TRBJ2-3; CDR3: CSVVVNTQYF
V: TRBV7-9; J: TRBJ2-5; CDR3: CASSPFAELTGEEKETQYF
V: TRBV19; J: TRBJ2-7; CDR3: CASSVASPSYEQYF
V: TRBV6-2/TRBV6-3; J: TRBJ2-7; CDR3: CASTPSELYEQYF
V: TRBV15; J: TRBJ2-5; CDR3: CATSRSGTFQETQYF
V: TRBV4-3; J: TRBJ2-3; CDR3: CASSQDGVDTQYF
V: TRBV4-3; J: TRBJ2-7; CDR3: CASSQGRDILYEQYF
V: TRBV12-5; J: TRBJ2-2; CDR3: CASGLVLFGGELFF